This TCR beta chain was retrieved from a study of response to subunit inactivated influenza vaccine. Notes on the study in general: The authors suggested that few new T cells are recruited per seasonal influenza vaccination.

Via MiXCR, TCRdb re-called the RT-PCR reads, giving one row per CDR3 protein. The table has 590,000 or so distinct CDR3 sequences, 14% seen once. The CDR3 runs 15 residues. The V and J ends lost 4 bases and 0 bases respectively, with 9 bases between them. Per germline, CDR1 KGHDR and CDR2 SFDVKD. Of note for this clonotype: The antigen is not known.

The rearrangement joins TRBV24-1 to TRBJ1-5; D is ambiguous. Here the sequenced sample was PBMCs from blood, taken 14 days before vaccination. This receptor was identified in a man in his forties or fifties who received an inactivated influenza vaccine. As DNA, the CDR3 is TGTGCCACCAGTGACCAAGTCTATAGCAATCAGCCCCAGCATTTT. This codes for CATSDQVYSNQPQHF.